The clone carrying this T cell receptor (beta chain) was counted only a few times. Sequencing used immunoSEQ multiplex PCR; TCRdb keeps in-frame clones, though not all of them. The data contain about 70,000 clones, over 65% of them singletons. The entry originates in a study of blood T cell repertoires in COVID-19. Study background: Acute-phase and convalescent COVID-19 samples originated in the United States, Italy and Spain. The analysed material was cDNA or gDNA that came from T cells, B-cell-depleted T cells, or PBMCs.

Material for sequencing was peripheral blood. The origin of this receptor is a woman in her 70s with acute or convalescent COVID-19.

DNA for the CDR3: TGCAGCGTTGAGGAGGGCAATCAGCCCCAGCATTTT. Translating it yields CSVEEGNQPQHF. The J gene is TRBJ1-5, the V gene TRBV29-1, with D unclear. V was clipped by 3 bases and J by 2 bases, with 5 bases between them. Germline V gene lookup returns CDR1 SQVTM and CDR2 ANQGSEA. The CDR3 is 12 amino acids.